Listed here is a single T cell receptor (beta chain). The CDR3 totals 15 residues. Germline CDR1 is SGHTA and CDR2 is FQGNSA. Losses at the gene ends were 2 bases for V and 9 bases for J; bases not matched to a gene: 8. These data belong to a study of T cells in Graves' hyperthyroidism and ophthalmopathy. Amplified TCR beta CDR3 regions derived from RNA transcripts. HTBI primers were employed in a first-round RT-PCR of the TCR CDR3. Using its own MiXCR run on the multiplex PCR reads, TCRdb lists one record per CDR3 protein. The table records some 350,000 distinct CDR3 sequences, 25% of them present only once.

The chain employs TRBV7-2 and TRBJ2-1, with TRBD2 matching over 9 bases. Sequenced material: blood. The sequence was collected from a man aged 50 or older with Graves' hyperthyroidism. The CDR3 DNA reads as TGTGCCAGCAGCTTAACGGCTAGCGGGATCGGTGAGCAGTTCTTC. The encoded protein is CASSLTASGIGEQFF. The complete variable domain, with remaining parts taken from reference TRBV7-2 and TRBJ2-1, reads GAGVSQSPSNKVTEKGKDVELRCDPISGHTALYWYRQSLGQGLEFLIYFQGNSAPDKSGLPSDRFSAERTGGSVSTLTIQRTQQEDSAVYLCASSLTASGIGEQFFGPGTRLTVL.